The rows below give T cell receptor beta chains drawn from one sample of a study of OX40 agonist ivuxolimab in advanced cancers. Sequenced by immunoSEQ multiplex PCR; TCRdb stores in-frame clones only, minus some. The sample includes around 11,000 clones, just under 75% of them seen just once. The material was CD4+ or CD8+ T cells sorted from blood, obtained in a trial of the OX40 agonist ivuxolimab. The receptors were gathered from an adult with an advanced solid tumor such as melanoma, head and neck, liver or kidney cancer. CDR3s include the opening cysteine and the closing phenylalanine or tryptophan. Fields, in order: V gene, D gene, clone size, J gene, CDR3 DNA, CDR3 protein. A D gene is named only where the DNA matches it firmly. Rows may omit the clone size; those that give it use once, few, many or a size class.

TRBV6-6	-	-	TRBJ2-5	TGTGCCAGCCGGACAGTAGAAGAGACCCAGTACTTC	CASRTVEETQYF
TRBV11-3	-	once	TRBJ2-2	TGTGCCAGCAGCAGCCGCGGGGAGCTGTTTTTT	CASSSRGELFF
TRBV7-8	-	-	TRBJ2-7	TGTGCCAGCAGCTTAGGATCCTACGAGCAGTACTTC	CASSLGSYEQYF
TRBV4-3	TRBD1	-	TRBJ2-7	TGCGCCAGCAGCCAAGCGGACAGGGAAGCCTACGAGCAGTACTTC	CASSQADREAYEQYF
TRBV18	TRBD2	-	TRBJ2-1	TGTGCCAGCTCACATAGCGGGAACGTCGATGAGCAGTTCTTC	CASSHSGNVDEQFF
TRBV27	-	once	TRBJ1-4	TGTGCCAGCGGAACATCCTCAGGGGAAAAACTGTTTTTT	CASGTSSGEKLFF
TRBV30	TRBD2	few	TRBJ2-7	TGTGCCTGGTCTAGCGGGAGCTACCCAGGGACGACCTACGAGCAGTACTTC	CAWSSGSYPGTTYEQYF
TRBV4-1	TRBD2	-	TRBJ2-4	TGCGCCAGCAGCCAAGTCTTTCTAGGTGGTAGCGGGAGATTCTTC	CASSQVFLGGSGRFF
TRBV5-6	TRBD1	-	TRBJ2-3	TGTGCCAGCAGCCAAGGGGCAGGGGGCATGAGCACAGATACGCAGTATTTT	CASSQGAGGMSTDTQYF
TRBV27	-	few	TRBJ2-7	TGTGCCAGCAGCCCAGGGCGCGGCTACGAGCAGTACTTC	CASSPGRGYEQYF
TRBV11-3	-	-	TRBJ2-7	TGTGCCAGCAGCTTAGCCACAGGATTCTACGAGCAGTACTTC	CASSLATGFYEQYF
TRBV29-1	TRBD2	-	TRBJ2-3	TGCAGCGTTGAAGAGGTAGCGGGAGTCACTAGGGATACGCAGTATTTT	CSVEEVAGVTRDTQYF
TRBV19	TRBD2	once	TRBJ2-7	TGTGCCAGTAGGGTGACGACTAGCGGTTACTACGAGCAGTACTTC	CASRVTTSGYYEQYF
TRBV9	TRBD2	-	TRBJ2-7	TGTGCCAGCAGCTTAACCGGGACTAGCGAATACGAGCAGTACTTC	CASSLTGTSEYEQYF
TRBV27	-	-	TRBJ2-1	TGTGCCAGCAGAACAGGGTACGATGAGCAGTTCTTC	CASRTGYDEQFF
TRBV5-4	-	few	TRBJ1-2	TGTGCCAGCAGCTTCCGCACGGGAAGCTCTGGCTACACCTTC	CASSFRTGSSGYTF
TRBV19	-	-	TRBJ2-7	TGTGCCAGTAGTATCCGGCACCCCTACGAGCAGTACTTC	CASSIRHPYEQYF
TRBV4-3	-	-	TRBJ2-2	TGCGCCAGCAGCCAAACGTCTACCGGGGAGCTGTTTTTT	CASSQTSTGELFF
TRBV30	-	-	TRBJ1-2	TGTGCCTCGGACTTTGGCTACACCTTC	CASDFGYTF
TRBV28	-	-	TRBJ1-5	TGTGCCAGCAGGCGGCATCCTTCCAATAGCAATCAGCCCCAGCATTTT	CASRRHPSNSNQPQHF
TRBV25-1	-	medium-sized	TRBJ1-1	TGTGCCAGCAGTGAATGGAACACTGAAGCTTTCTTT	CASSEWNTEAFF
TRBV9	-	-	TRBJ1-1	TGTGCCAGCAGCGTAGACGGGTCGATGGACACTGAAGCTTTCTTT	CASSVDGSMDTEAFF
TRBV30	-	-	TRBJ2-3	TGTGCCTGGAGTGTACTTGCAGCTAGCACAGATACGCAGTATTTT	CAWSVLAASTDTQYF
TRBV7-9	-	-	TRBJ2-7	TGTGCCAGCACCCCCCTCCGAGGAACCTACGAGCAGTACTTC	CASTPLRGTYEQYF
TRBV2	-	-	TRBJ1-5	TGTGCCAGCAGAAGTATGACAGCCAGCAATCAGCCCCAGCATTTT	CASRSMTASNQPQHF
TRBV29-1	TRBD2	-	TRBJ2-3	TGCAGCGCCGAGGGGACTAGTAGCCGTACAGATACGCAGTATTTT	CSAEGTSSRTDTQYF
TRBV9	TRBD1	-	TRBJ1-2	TGTGCCAGCAGCGGGTTTCTGCTACAGGGGGACTATGGCTACACCTTC	CASSGFLLQGDYGYTF
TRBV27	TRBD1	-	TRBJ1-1	TGTGCCAGCAGGGTGACAGGGTACGGTATTGAAGCTTTCTTT	CASRVTGYGIEAFF
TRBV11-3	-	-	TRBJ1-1	TGTGCCAGCAGTTCCTTGGACGCGAAGAACACTGAAGCTTTCTTT	CASSSLDAKNTEAFF
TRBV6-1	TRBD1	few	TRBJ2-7	TGTGCCAGCAGTGAATCAGGGGGCCTTTCCTACGAGCAGTACTTC	CASSESGGLSYEQYF
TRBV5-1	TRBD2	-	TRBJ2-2	TGCGCCAGCAGCCCTGGACTAGCGGGAGGGACCGGGGAGCTGTTTTTT	CASSPGLAGGTGELFF
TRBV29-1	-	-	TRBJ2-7	TGCAGCCTTGAGGGCGGCAGCTCCTACGCCCCGTACTTC	CSLEGGSSYAPYF
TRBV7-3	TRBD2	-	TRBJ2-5	TGTGCCAGCAGCTTATCTAGCGGCCATTACCAAGAGACCCAGTACTTC	CASSLSSGHYQETQYF
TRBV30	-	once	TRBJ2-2	TGTGCCTGGAGTAATATATTAGGGGAGCTGTTTTTT	CAWSNILGELFF
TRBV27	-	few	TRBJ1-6	TGTGCCAGCAGTTTAACCGGTTCGGATTCACCCCTCCACTTT	CASSLTGSDSPLHF
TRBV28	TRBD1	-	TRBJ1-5	TGTGCCAGCAGTTTATGGGTAGGGACAGGGGGCCAGCCCCAGCATTTT	CASSLWVGTGGQPQHF
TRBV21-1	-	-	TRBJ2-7	TGTGCCAGCAGCAAAGTGCGGGCGACGACCTACGAGCAGTACTTC	CASSKVRATTYEQYF
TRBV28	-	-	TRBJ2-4	TGTGCCAGCAGCACCGGGACACCAAGTATGGACATTCAGTACTTC	CASSTGTPSMDIQYF
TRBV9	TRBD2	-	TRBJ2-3	TGTGCCAGCAGCGTCGAGACGGGACTAGCGTGGGACACAGATACGCAGTATTTT	CASSVETGLAWDTDTQYF
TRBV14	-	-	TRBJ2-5	TGTGCCAGCAGCCAAGATGCCAGGCAAGAGACCCAGTACTTC	CASSQDARQETQYF
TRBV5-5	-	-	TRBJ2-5	TGTGCCAGCAGTCTATACCAAGAGACCCAGTACTTC	CASSLYQETQYF
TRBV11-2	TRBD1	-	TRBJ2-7	TGTGCCAGCAGCCTACAGGGGAACTACGAGCAGTACTTC	CASSLQGNYEQYF
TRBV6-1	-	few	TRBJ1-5	TGTGCCAGCAGTTTCCGCCGTGCCCAGCATTTT	CASSFRRAQHF
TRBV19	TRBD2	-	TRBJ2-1	TGTGCCAGTATGGCCGGGAGGGAGCAGTTCTTC	CASMAGREQFF
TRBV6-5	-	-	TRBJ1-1	TGTGCCTCTAGAACCATGAACACTGAAGCTTTCTTT	CASRTMNTEAFF
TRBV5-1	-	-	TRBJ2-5	TGCGCCAGCAGCTTGGAGAAAGGGGGTTGGGGTCAAGAGACCCAGTACTTC	CASSLEKGGWGQETQYF
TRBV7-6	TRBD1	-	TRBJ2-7	TGTGCCAGCAGCTTAACGGGACAGGGGAACTACGAGCAGTACTTC	CASSLTGQGNYEQYF
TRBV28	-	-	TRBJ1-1	TGTGCCGGCAAAAGGGATGCGGCCAACACTGAAGCTTTCTTT	CAGKRDAANTEAFF
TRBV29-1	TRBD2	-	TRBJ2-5	TGCAGCGTTGAGATCGGAGCGGGGGAAGAGACCCAGTACTTC	CSVEIGAGEETQYF
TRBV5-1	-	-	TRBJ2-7	TGCGCCAGCAGCTTGGCCGGGGTAGGGGCCTACGAGCAGTACTTC	CASSLAGVGAYEQYF
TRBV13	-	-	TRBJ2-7	TGTGCCAGCAGCTTAACTAGGGGTCCAACCTACGAGCAGTACTTC	CASSLTRGPTYEQYF
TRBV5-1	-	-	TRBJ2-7	TGCGCCAGCAGCTTGGGAGGGATCGAGCAGTACTTC	CASSLGGIEQYF
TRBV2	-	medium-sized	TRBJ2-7	TGTGCCAGCAGTGAAGCAACCAGGTTGAACGAGCAGTACTTC	CASSEATRLNEQYF